Below, one T cell receptor (beta chain) is given with its context. Its cognate antigen is unknown. The CDR3 is 14 amino acids. Per germline, CDR1 SGHTA and CDR2 FQGTGA. Trimming left V 5 bases short and J 8 bases short, with 18 bases between. The extraction recovered at least 6 micrograms of total RNA per sample. Using a J-beta primer mix together with a sample-barcoded 5' primer, a second PCR was run for roughly 7 to 12 cycles. Each CDR3 protein gets one entry after TCRdb re-called the 5' RACE reads with MiXCR. This table has about a million distinct CDR3 sequences, around two fifths appearing once. This specimen belongs to a study of blood T cells in healthy people across ages. Whole-study findings and limits: The diversity estimates, figures obtained from one million T cells, were considered underestimates.

The chain combines TRBV7-3 with TRBJ1-2; a possible D gene is TRBD1 (6 bases). The sample was blood. The source is a man aged 18 to 30 in good health. The CDR3 nucleotides are TGTGCCAGCAGCCTGTCCGGGACAAGTTCGGGCTACACCTTC. It yields the protein CASSLSGTSSGYTF.